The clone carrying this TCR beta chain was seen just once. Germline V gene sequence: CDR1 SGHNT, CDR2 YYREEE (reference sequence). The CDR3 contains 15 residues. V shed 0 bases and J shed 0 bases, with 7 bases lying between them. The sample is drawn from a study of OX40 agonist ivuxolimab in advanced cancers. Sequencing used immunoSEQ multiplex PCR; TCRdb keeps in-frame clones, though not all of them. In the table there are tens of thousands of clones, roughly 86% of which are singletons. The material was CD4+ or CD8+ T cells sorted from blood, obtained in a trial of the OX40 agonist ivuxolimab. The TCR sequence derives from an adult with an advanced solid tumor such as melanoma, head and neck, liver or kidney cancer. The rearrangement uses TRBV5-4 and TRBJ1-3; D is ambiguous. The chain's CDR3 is CASSLDASSGNTIYF. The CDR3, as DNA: TGTGCCAGCAGCTTGGACGCCAGCTCTGGAAACACCATATATTTT.